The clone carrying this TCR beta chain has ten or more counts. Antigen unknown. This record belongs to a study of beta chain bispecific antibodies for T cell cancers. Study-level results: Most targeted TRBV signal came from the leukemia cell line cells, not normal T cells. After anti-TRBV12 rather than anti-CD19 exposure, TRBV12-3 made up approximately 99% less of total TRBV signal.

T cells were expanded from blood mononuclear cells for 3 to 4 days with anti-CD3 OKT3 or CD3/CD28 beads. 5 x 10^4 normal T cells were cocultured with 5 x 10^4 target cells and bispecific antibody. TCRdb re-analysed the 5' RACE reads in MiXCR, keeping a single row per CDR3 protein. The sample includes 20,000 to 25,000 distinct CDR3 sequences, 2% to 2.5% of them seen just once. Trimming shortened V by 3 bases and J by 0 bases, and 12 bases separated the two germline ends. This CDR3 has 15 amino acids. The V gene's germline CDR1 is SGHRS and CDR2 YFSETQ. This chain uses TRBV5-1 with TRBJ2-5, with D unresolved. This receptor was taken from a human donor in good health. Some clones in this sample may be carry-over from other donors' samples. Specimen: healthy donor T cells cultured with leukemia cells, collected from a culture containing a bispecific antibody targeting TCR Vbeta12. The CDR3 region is CASSSLLLYQETQYF. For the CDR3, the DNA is TGCGCCAGCAGCTCCCTCCTTCTATACCAAGAGACCCAGTACTTC.